A selection of T cell receptor beta chains follows, all from one sample in a study of monozygotic twins with inflammatory bowel disease. TCRdb reprocessed the 5' RACE reads and reports one entry per CDR3 protein, with no DNA. The ten top clones account for just over 2.5%, within a sample of around 370,000 distinct CDR3 sequences. Sequencing used blood. These receptors all stem from a human donor with ulcerative colitis or Crohn's disease, or a healthy co-twin of an affected twin (not recorded which). Each CDR3 is given with its conserved first and last residue.

>TRBV7-9|TRBJ2-4
CASSLVRGDGAKNIQYF
>TRBV10-3|TRBJ2-5
CAISDPLRADLVVEQETQYF
>TRBV5-6|TRBJ1-3
CASSLGLLANTIYF
>TRBV29-1|TRBJ2-1
CSVDDRGDEQFF
>TRBV11-2|TRBJ2-5
CASSLVSGLAGNQETQYF
>TRBV7-3|TRBJ1-1
CASSPDGQGPKTEAFF
>TRBV12-3/TRBV12-4|TRBJ2-3
CASSLYGRGSGTADTQYF
>TRBV5-1|TRBJ2-1
CASSLRGTGNEQFF
>TRBV28|TRBJ2-3
CASSRTGTGSSDTQYF
>TRBV20-1|TRBJ2-7
CSAGEGQGTYEQYF
>TRBV4-3|TRBJ1-2
CASSQDWKGTVGSYGYTF
>TRBV12-3/TRBV12-4|TRBJ2-7
CASSLVNYEQYF
>TRBV20-1|TRBJ1-1
CSASGNTEAFF
>TRBV6-1|TRBJ2-6
CASRVQSGANVLTF
>TRBV6-5|TRBJ2-7
CASSYRGGPGRSYEQYF
>TRBV5-6|TRBJ1-5
CASSSTRDSGTINQPQHF
>TRBV4-3|TRBJ2-5
CASSQEVRYQETQYF
>TRBV24-1|TRBJ2-7
CATSGKDGSSYEQYF
>TRBV10-3|TRBJ2-5
CAISVAPDRGLQETQYF
>TRBV12-3/TRBV12-4|TRBJ1-5
CASSLAGGSIQHF
>TRBV19|TRBJ2-6
CASSMSSSGANVLTF
>TRBV5-1|TRBJ2-7
CASSLGQEYEQYF
>TRBV20-1|TRBJ2-3
CSAGLAVTSTDTQYF
>TRBV29-1|TRBJ2-5
CSVVRQGPIETQYF
>TRBV27|TRBJ2-7
CASSPDRGQDEQYF
>TRBV20-1|TRBJ2-5
CSARLAGGPGETQYF
>TRBV7-6|TRBJ1-5
CASSSYRGSNQPQHF
>TRBV13|TRBJ2-7
CASSQGIYEQYF
>TRBV28|TRBJ2-6
CASISRGVFIGANVLTF
>TRBV5-1|TRBJ2-5
CASSFDQETQYF
>TRBV20-1|TRBJ2-5
CSARGGETQYF
>TRBV12-5|TRBJ2-1
CASGSGQGYNEQFF
>TRBV6-5|TRBJ2-5
CASSRTPQETQYF
>TRBV10-3|TRBJ2-1
CAISESTNEQFF
>TRBV19|TRBJ1-1
CASSMDRGIMNTEAFF
>TRBV6-5|TRBJ2-7
CASSYGAGKDLSYEQYF
>TRBV6-5|TRBJ2-7
CASSISPGAEQYF
>TRBV12-3/TRBV12-4|TRBJ1-1
CASSPGTQNSRTEAFF
>TRBV7-9|TRBJ2-7
CASSRGGFGAEQYF
>TRBV23-1|TRBJ1-5
CASSLCHISNQPQHF